Shown below are 27 T cell receptor beta chains from a single sample sequenced in a study of blood T cell repertoires in COVID-19. Libraries were prepared by immunoSEQ multiplex PCR; TCRdb keeps only in-frame clonotypes and omits some of them. Among 290,000 or so clones listed, around 90% were seen once. The sample comprised PBMCs or T cells enriched from blood (not recorded which). Receptors originate from a woman in her thirties who had recovered from COVID-19.

The J gene is TRBJ2-7, the V gene TRBV15; TRBD1 matches 8 bases. Unmatched junction bases numbered 3, after V lost 2 bases and J lost 3 bases. Germline values: CDR1 LNHNV, CDR2 YYDKDF (reference sequence). The CDR3 is 14 residues long. For the CDR3, the DNA is TGTGCCACCAGCAGACACGACAGGGGCTACGAGCAGTACTTC. This encodes CATSRHDRGYEQYF.

The V call is TRBV5-1, the J call TRBJ2-1, with D possibly being TRBD2 (6 bases). Germline loops: CDR1 SGHRS, CDR2 YFSETQ. Trimming cost V 3 bases and J 0 bases, with 16 bases left between them. This CDR3 is built from 17 residues. The DNA of the CDR3 is TGCGCCAGCAGCTGGAGGGGTTCCGGGAACTCCTACAATGAGCAGTTCTTC. Translating gives CASSWRGSGNSYNEQFF.

The chain is built from TRBV13 and TRBJ1-1, with 9 positions matching TRBD1. J was trimmed by 8 bases and V by 5 bases; bases with no gene match: 3. CDR1 and CDR2 from the germline V gene are PRHDT and FYEKMQ (reference sequence). This CDR3 spans 12 amino acids. This CDR3 reads CASSQGQGEAFF. As DNA, the CDR3 is TGTGCCAGCAGCCAGGGACAGGGAGAAGCTTTCTTT.

CDR3 region: CASRTGWGNQPQHF. CDR3 nucleotide sequence: TGTGCCAGTCGGACAGGGTGGGGCAATCAGCCCCAGCATTTT. This chain joins TRBV19 and TRBJ1-5; 8 bases line up with TRBD1. V lost 8 bases and J lost 2; bases outside the gene matches: 5. Germline V gives CDR1 LNHDA, CDR2 SQIVND (reference sequence). This CDR3 has 14 residues.

This clone was seen once. This chain joins TRBV5-4 and TRBJ2-2, with 9 bases fitting TRBD1. The germline V gene has CDR1 SGHNT and CDR2 YYREEE (reference sequence). The CDR3 consists of 18 residues. V shed 0 bases and J 5 bases; nucleotides not matched to a gene: 11. DNA of the CDR3: TGTGCCAGCAGCTTGGAACAGGGGGCCGGGTTGAGGACCGGGGAGCTGTTTTTT. This encodes CASSLEQGAGLRTGELFF.

J is TRBJ2-2 and V is TRBV18; 7 nucleotides agree with TRBD2. Unmatched junction bases numbered 6, after V lost 2 bases and J lost 0 bases. From germline, CDR1 is KGHSH and CDR2 LQKENI. The CDR3 has 17 amino acids. Here the CDR3 reads CASSPWQAGTNTGELFF. In nucleotides, the CDR3 is TGTGCCAGCTCACCATGGCAAGCGGGGACGAACACCGGGGAGCTGTTTTTT.

The chain employs TRBV2 and TRBJ1-1; D is ambiguous. CDR1 and CDR2 (germline): SNHLY, FYNNEI. The germline V and J ends were trimmed by 3 bases and 3 bases, with 5 bases remaining between them. CDR3 length: 12 amino acids. The DNA of the CDR3 is TGTGCCAGCAGTGAGAGATACACTGAAGCTTTCTTT. Amino acids: CASSERYTEAFF.

This rearrangement joins TRBV5-4 to TRBJ2-1; 14 nucleotides align to TRBD2. CDR1 is SGHNT and CDR2 is YYREEE in the germline V gene (reference sequence). The CDR3 contains 13 residues. Trimming removed 3 bases from V and 14 bases from J; junction bases left unmatched: 4. CDR3 nucleotide sequence: TGTGCCAGCAGCTCGGGACTAGCGGGAGTCGAGTTCTTC. It yields the protein CASSSGLAGVEFF.

The V and J genes are TRBV15 and TRBJ1-5; 9 bases are a match to TRBD1. Germline assignment: CDR1 LNHNV and CDR2 YYDKDF (reference sequence). After removal of 3 bases from V and 4 bases from J, the junction contained 4 bases not matched to a gene. This CDR3 spans 15 amino acids. CDR3 residues: CATSSDRGSNQPQHF. As DNA, the CDR3 is TGTGCCACCAGCAGTGACAGGGGGAGTAATCAGCCCCAGCATTTT. The full variable domain, with the rest looked up from reference TRBV15 and TRBJ1-5, is DAMVIQNPRYQVTQFGKPVTLSCSQTLNHNVMYWYQQKSSQAPKLLFHYYDKDFNNEADTPDNFQSRRPNTSFCFLDIRSPGLGDTAMYLCATSSDRGSNQPQHFGDGTRLSIL.

This chain uses TRBV4-1 with TRBJ2-7; 10 bases are shared with TRBD2. The CDR3 totals 15 residues. CDR1 is MGHRA, CDR2 YSYEKL, per germline. Trimming at V came to 4 bases and at J to 3 bases, leaving 6 bases not matched to a gene. The CDR3 loop is CASSLRGTSDYEQYF. As DNA, the CDR3 is TGCGCCAGCAGCCTACGAGGGACTAGCGACTACGAGCAGTACTTC.

CDR3 in amino acids: CASRLLFGKLRDGRTDTQYF. The CDR3, as DNA: TGTGCAAGTCGCTTATTATTTGGTAAACTGCGGGACGGGAGGACAGATACGCAGTATTTT. The genes are TRBV12-2 and TRBJ2-3; the table calls TRBD2, which could not be checked here. TRBV12-2 is a recognized pseudogene. The CDR3 spans 20 residues.

This clone was picked up one time. The chain couples TRBV5-8 to TRBJ2-1; TRBD1 might be the D (5 bases). The CDR3 spans 12 residues. Trimming left V 4 bases short and J 8 bases short, with 10 bases between. The germline gives CDR1 SGHTS, CDR2 YDEGEE. As DNA, the CDR3 is TGTGCCAGCAGCCTCCAGGGCCATGAGCAGTTCTTC. Protein sequence: CASSLQGHEQFF.

This chain links TRBV18 with TRBJ1-4; D is possibly TRBD1 (5 bases). Germline loops: CDR1 KGHSH, CDR2 LQKENI. The CDR3 has 14 amino acids. The V gene lost 4 bases and the J gene lost 8 bases, with 14 bases spanning the gap. CDR3 loop: CASSLGLGREKLFF. For the CDR3, the DNA is TGTGCCAGCTCACTGGGGCTGGGTAGGGAAAAACTGTTTTTT.

The chain joins TRBV10-3 to TRBJ2-5; TRBD2 matches at 9 bases. The germline V gene encodes CDR1 ENHRY and CDR2 SYGVKD. V shed 5 bases and J 5 bases; nucleotides not matched to a gene: 9. The CDR3 runs 15 residues. As DNA, the CDR3 is TGTGCCATCAGTCCCGGCGGGAGGGCCAGGGAGACCCAGTACTTC. This codes for CAISPGGRARETQYF.

The chain uses TRBV3-1 (or the pseudogene TRBV3-2) and TRBJ1-6; 10 positions agree with TRBD1. This CDR3 is 15 amino acids long. With 4 bases clipped from V and 5 bases from J, the junction kept 2 bases outside the gene matches. Germline CDR1 reads LGHDT; CDR2 reads YNNKEL (reference sequence). CDR3 residues: CASSLGTGDNSPLHF. The CDR3 coding sequence is TGTGCCAGCAGCCTTGGGACAGGGGATAATTCACCCCTCCACTTT.

The V gene is TRBV5-1, the J gene TRBJ1-1, with D uncertain. This CDR3 is 12 amino acids long. CDR1 is SGHRS, CDR2 YFSETQ, per germline. Trimming removed 0 bases from V and 5 bases from J, with 5 bases in between. CDR3 protein: CASSLERTEAFF. CDR3 coding DNA: TGCGCCAGCAGCTTGGAGAGGACTGAAGCTTTCTTT.

The rearrangement links TRBV28 to TRBJ2-5; D perhaps matches TRBD1 (6 bases). The CDR3 length is 16 residues. Germline CDR1 is MDHEN and CDR2 is SYDVKM. Trimming took 6 bases from V and 0 from J, leaving 17 bases between them. The DNA for the CDR3 is TGTGCCAGCAGCACCTTTCAGGGGCGGTACCAAGAGACCCAGTACTTC. Its protein product is CASSTFQGRYQETQYF. The entire variable domain, with the rest obtained from reference TRBV28 and TRBJ2-5, is as follows: DVKVTQSSRYLVKRTGEKVFLECVQDMDHENMFWYRQDPGLGLRLIYFSYDVKMKEKGDIPEGYSVSREKKERFSLILESASTNQTSMYLCASSTFQGRYQETQYFGPGTRLLVL.

The chain joins TRBV5-5 to TRBJ1-5, with D possibly matching TRBD1 (6 bases). Germline CDR1 is SGHKS and CDR2 is YYEKEE (reference sequence). This CDR3 is built from 14 residues. V lost 6 bases, J lost 3 bases, and 13 bases lay in between. The CDR3, as DNA: TGTGCCAGCACCCCAGGGGTACCCAATCAGCCCCAGCATTTT. Encoded protein: CASTPGVPNQPQHF.

The gene calls are TRBV20-1 and TRBJ2-3; D remains ambiguous. This CDR3 spans 11 amino acids. Germline CDR1 DFQATT, CDR2 SNEGSKA (reference sequence). V was cut by 3 bases and J by 3 bases, with 4 bases left in between. The CDR3 protein is CSARRTDTQYF. As DNA, the CDR3 is TGCAGTGCTAGGAGGACAGATACGCAGTATTTT.

This clone was recorded once. This rearrangement joins TRBV5-1 to TRBJ1-4, with TRBD1 identical over 9 bases. Germline lookup yields CDR1 SGHRS and CDR2 YFSETQ. The CDR3 consists of 16 residues. J lost 7 bases, V lost 0 bases, and 7 bases had no gene match. CDR3 coding DNA: TGCGCCAGCAGCTTGGCCCTTGGACAGGGGACTGAAAAACTGTTTTTT. Translating it yields CASSLALGQGTEKLFF. The full variable domain, completed using reference TRBV5-1 and TRBJ1-4, is KAGVTQTPRYLIKTRGQQVTLSCSPISGHRSVSWYQQTPGQGLQFLFEYFSETQRNKGNFPGRFSGRQFSNSRSEMNVSTLELGDSALYLCASSLALGQGTEKLFFGSGTQLSVL.

CDR3 nucleotides: TGTGCCAGCAGCCACGACAGCTCCTACGAGCAGTACTTC. Its protein product is CASSHDSSYEQYF. V is TRBV27 and J is TRBJ2-7; TRBD1 is a possible D gene (5 bases). Germline CDR1 and CDR2: MNHEY and SMNVEV (reference sequence). The CDR3 contains 13 residues. V lost 6 bases to trimming and J lost 0 bases, with 9 bases between them.

This chain connects TRBV10-2 to TRBJ2-5, with TRBD1 as a possible D gene (5 bases). CDR1 and CDR2 from the germline V gene are WSHSY and SAAADI. V lost 2 bases to trimming and J lost 2 bases, with 12 bases between them. This CDR3 is 15 amino acids long. In DNA form, the CDR3 reads TGCGCCAGCAGTGAGAATAGGGGTCGACAAGAGACCCAGTACTTC. This gives the protein CASSENRGRQETQYF.

Only a few counts were recorded for this clone. V gene TRBV6-1 combines with J gene TRBJ2-7, with 8 positions matching TRBD2. Unmatched junction bases numbered 14, after V lost 4 bases and J lost 3 bases. The CDR3 length is 17 residues. The germline V gene has CDR1 MNHNS and CDR2 SASEGT. CDR3 region: CASSAYPAGDRYYEQYF. Written as DNA, the CDR3 is TGTGCCAGCAGTGCATATCCAGCGGGAGATCGATACTACGAGCAGTACTTC.

This clone was detected once. This chain joins TRBV30 and TRBJ2-3, with unresolved D. Germline CDR1 and CDR2: GTSNPN and SVGIG (reference sequence). This CDR3 is 13 amino acids long. V lost 3 bases, J lost 2 bases, and 9 bases lay in between. The CDR3 loop is CAWSESYTDTQYF. CDR3 in DNA: TGTGCCTGGAGCGAGAGTTACACAGATACGCAGTATTTT.

This chain links TRBV6-1 with TRBJ2-7, with D unclear. Trimming pared 1 base from V and 4 bases from J, leaving 11 bases between. The CDR3 is made up of 14 amino acids. CDR1 is MNHNS and CDR2 is SASEGT in the germline V gene. The CDR3 coding sequence is TGTGCCAGCAGTGAAGGGTTAGCAAGATACGAGCAGTACTTC. This encodes CASSEGLARYEQYF.

The chain has TRBV20-1 and TRBJ2-7; maybe TRBD1 (6 bases). The CDR3 covers 11 residues. V shed 7 bases and J shed 3 bases, with 10 bases lying between them. CDR1 is DFQATT, CDR2 SNEGSKA, per germline (reference sequence). This chain's CDR3 is CSGKQGYEQYF. The CDR3 coding sequence is TGCAGTGGGAAACAGGGCTACGAGCAGTACTTC.

V gene TRBV7-2 combines with J gene TRBJ2-5; D remains ambiguous. The V end was cut by 3 bases, the J end by 1 base, with 3 bases between. The CDR3 covers 12 residues. Germline CDR1 and CDR2: SGHTA and FQGNSA. CDR3 sequence reads: CASSFSQETQYF. The CDR3 DNA follows: TGTGCCAGCAGCTTCAGCCAAGAGACCCAGTACTTC.